This T cell receptor beta chain was found in a study of blood T cells in healthy people across ages. Each donor gave approximately 9.7 milliliters of peripheral blood. CDR1 SGDLS and CDR2 YYNGEE come from the germline V gene. The CDR3 totals 14 residues. Study-level results: Researchers report that TCR beta diversity correlated strongly with naive T cell percentage.

It was with a sample-barcoded 5' primer and a J-beta primer mix that a second PCR of roughly 7 to 12 cycles was run. Template switching added a 12-random-nucleotide identifier to every cDNA molecule. One entry per CDR3 protein results from TCRdb running MiXCR on the 5' RACE reads. The data hold around 1,500,000 distinct CDR3 sequences, with roughly 28% observed a single time. Concerning this clonotype itself: Antigen specificity is unknown. One base away lies a much larger clone, so this may be a sequencing read error.

The receptor's source is a woman aged 25 to 39 in good health. Sequences were obtained from blood. The chain carries TRBV9 and TRBJ2-5; 9 nucleotides align to TRBD2. The CDR3 nucleotides are TGTGCCAGCAGCGCTAGCGGGGCACAAGAGGCCCAGTACTTC. Its protein product is CASSASGAQEAQYF.